This paragraph covers one T cell receptor beta chain sequence. The target antigen is unknown. Time point defined: week 11, during vaccination. It was 300 ug of mutant IDH1 20-mer peptide that made up each vaccine dose, given with topical imiquimod. With 2 bases removed from V and 1 base from J, the gap between germline ends came to 8 bases. This CDR3 region has 14 residues. The germline gives CDR1 MDHEN, CDR2 SYDVKM. The data were obtained in a study of a mutant IDH1 vaccine in newly diagnosed glioma. On the study more broadly: Prior therapy was radiotherapy, temozolomide, or both; most received both.

Method: immunoSEQ multiplex PCR; TCRdb's copy keeps in-frame clones and lacks some. This sample has around 120,000 clones; roughly 77% occur once, and the top ten carry under 7%. This sequence was found in a man in his forties or fifties with glioma. The source was PBMCs, collected from a glioma patient whose treatment included an IDH1 peptide vaccine. V usage is TRBV28 and J usage is TRBJ1-1; D gene uncertain. CDR3: CASSLELTNTEAFF. The CDR3, as DNA: TGTGCCAGCAGTTTAGAACTCACGAACACTGAAGCTTTCTTT.